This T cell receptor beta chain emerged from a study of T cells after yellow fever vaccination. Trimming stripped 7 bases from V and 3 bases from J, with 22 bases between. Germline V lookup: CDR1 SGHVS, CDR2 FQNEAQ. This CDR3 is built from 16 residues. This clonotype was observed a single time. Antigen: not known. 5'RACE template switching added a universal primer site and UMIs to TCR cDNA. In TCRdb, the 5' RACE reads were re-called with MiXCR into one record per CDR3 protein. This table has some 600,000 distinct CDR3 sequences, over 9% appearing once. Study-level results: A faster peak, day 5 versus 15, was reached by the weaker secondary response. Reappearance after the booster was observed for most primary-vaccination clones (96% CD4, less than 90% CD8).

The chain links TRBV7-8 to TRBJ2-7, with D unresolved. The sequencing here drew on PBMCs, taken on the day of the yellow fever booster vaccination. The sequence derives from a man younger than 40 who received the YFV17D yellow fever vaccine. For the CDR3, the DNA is TGTGCCAGCATCCCGTCCCACCGCCTGGCAAGCTACGAGCAGTACTTC. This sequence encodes CASIPSHRLASYEQYF.